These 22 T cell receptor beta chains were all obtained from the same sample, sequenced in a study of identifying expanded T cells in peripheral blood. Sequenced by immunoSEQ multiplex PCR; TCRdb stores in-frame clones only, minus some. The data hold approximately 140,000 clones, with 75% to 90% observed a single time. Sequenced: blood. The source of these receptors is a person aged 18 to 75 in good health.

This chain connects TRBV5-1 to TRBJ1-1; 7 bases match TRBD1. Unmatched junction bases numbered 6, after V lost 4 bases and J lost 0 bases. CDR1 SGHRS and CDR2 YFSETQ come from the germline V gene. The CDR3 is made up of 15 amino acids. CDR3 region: CASSNGQAMNTEAFF. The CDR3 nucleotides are TGCGCCAGCAGCAATGGACAGGCCATGAACACTGAAGCTTTCTTT.

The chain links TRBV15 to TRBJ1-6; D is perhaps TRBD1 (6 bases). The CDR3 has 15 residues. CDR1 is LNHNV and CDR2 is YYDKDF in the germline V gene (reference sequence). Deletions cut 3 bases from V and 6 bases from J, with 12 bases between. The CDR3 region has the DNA TGTGCCACCAGCAGGGACAGTTCGCCTAATTCACCCCTCCACTTT. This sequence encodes CATSRDSSPNSPLHF.

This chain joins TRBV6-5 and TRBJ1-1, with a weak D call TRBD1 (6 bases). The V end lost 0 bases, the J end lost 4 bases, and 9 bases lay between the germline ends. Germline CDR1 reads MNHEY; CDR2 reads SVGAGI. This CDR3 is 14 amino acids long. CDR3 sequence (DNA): TGTGCCAGCAGTTACTCGGAGGACAGCACTGAAGCTTTCTTT. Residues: CASSYSEDSTEAFF.

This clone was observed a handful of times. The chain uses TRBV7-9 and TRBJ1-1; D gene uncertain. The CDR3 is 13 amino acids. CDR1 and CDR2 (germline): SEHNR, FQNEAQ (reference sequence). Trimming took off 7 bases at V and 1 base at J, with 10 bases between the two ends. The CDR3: CASTLGPNTEAFF. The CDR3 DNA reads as TGTGCCAGCACCCTAGGTCCGAACACTGAAGCTTTCTTT.

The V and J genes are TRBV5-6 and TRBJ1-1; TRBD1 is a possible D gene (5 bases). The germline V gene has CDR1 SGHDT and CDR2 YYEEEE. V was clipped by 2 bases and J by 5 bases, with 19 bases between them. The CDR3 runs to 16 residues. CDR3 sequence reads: CASSLEGASRRTEAFF. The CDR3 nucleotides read TGTGCCAGCAGCTTAGAAGGGGCCTCCAGGAGAACTGAAGCTTTCTTT.

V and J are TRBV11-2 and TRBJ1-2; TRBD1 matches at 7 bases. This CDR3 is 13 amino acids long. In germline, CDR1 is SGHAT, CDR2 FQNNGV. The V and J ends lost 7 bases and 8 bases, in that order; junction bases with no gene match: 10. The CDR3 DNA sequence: TGTGCCAGCAACCTAGACAGGGTGGGCGGCTACACCTTC. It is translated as CASNLDRVGGYTF. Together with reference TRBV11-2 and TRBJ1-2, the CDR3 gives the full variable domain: EAGVAQSPRYKIIEKRQSVAFWCNPISGHATLYWYQQILGQGPKLLIQFQNNGVVDDSQLPKDRFSAERLKGVDSTLKIQPAKLEDSAVYLCASNLDRVGGYTFGSGTRLTVV.

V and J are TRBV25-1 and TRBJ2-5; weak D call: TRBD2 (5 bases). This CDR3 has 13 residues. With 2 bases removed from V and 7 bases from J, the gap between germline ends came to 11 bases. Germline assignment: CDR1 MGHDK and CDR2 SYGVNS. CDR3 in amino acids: CASSELGERTQYF. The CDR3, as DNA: TGTGCCAGCAGTGAACTTGGGGAGCGGACCCAGTACTTC.

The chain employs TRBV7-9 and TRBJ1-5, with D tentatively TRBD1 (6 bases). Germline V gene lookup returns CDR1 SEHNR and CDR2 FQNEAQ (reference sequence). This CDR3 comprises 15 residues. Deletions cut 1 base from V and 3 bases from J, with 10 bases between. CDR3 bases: TGTGCCAGCAGCTTAGGACAGGAGAACAATCAGCCCCAGCATTTT. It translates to CASSLGQENNQPQHF.

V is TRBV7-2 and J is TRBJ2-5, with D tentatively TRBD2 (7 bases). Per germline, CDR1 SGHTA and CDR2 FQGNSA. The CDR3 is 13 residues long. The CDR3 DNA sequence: TGTGCTTCTTCGGCGGGGAGGGGGGAGACCCAGTACTTC. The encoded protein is CASSAGRGETQYF. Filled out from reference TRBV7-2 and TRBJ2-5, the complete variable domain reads GAGVSQSPSNKVTEKGKDVELRCDPISGHTALYWYRQSLGQGLEFLIYFQGNSAPDKSGLPSDRFSAERTGGSVSTLTIQRTQQEDSAVYLCASSAGRGETQYFGPGTRLLVL.

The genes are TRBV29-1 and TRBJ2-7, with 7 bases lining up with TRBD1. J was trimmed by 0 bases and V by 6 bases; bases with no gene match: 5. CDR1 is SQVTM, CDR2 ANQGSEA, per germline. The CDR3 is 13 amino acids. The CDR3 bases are TGCAGCGTGAGGGACAGCGTCTCCTACGAGCAGTACTTC. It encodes CSVRDSVSYEQYF.

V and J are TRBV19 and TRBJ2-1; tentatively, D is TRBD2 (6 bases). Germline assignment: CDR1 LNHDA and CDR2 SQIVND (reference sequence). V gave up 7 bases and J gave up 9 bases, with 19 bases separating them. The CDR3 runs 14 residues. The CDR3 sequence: CASTAGLDRSEQFF. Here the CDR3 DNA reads TGTGCCAGTACCGCGGGGCTGGACCGCAGTGAGCAGTTCTTC.

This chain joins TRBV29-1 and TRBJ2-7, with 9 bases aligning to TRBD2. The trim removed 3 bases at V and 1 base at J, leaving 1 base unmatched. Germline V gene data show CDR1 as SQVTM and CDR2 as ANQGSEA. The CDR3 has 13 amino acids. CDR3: CSVDAGGSYEQYF. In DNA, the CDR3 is TGCAGCGTTGATGCGGGAGGGTCCTACGAGCAGTACTTC.

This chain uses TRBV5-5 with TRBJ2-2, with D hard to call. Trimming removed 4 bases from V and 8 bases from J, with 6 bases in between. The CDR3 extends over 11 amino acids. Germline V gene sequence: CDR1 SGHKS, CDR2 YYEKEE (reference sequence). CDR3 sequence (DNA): TGTGCCAGCAGCAGGACGGGGGAGCTGTTTTTT. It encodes CASSRTGELFF.

The CDR3 region is CASSFAGLAQETQYF. DNA for the CDR3: TGTGCCAGCAGCTTCGCGGGTCTGGCCCAAGAGACCCAGTACTTC. The chain employs TRBV5-6 and TRBJ2-5; D may be TRBD2 (5 bases). This CDR3 comprises 15 residues. CDR1 and CDR2 from the germline V gene are SGHDT and YYEEEE. With 2 bases removed from V and 1 base from J, the gap between germline ends came to 12 bases.

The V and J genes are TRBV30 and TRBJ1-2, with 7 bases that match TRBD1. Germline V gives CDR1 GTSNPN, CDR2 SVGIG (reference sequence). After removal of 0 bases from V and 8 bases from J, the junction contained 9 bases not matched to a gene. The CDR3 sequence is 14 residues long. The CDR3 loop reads CAWSVRMAGGGYTF. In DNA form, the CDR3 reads TGTGCCTGGAGTGTACGGATGGCAGGGGGGGGCTACACCTTC.

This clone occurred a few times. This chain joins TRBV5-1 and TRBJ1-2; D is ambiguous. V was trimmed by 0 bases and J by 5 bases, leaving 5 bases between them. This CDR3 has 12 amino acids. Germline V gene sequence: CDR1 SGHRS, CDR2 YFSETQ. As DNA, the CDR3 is TGCGCCAGCAGCTTGGGCGGTTATGGCTACACCTTC. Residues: CASSLGGYGYTF.

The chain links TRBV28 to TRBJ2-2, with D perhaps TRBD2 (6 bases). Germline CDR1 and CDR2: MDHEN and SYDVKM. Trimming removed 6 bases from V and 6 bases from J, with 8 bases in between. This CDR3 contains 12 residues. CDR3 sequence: CASREGAGELFF. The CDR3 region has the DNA TGTGCCAGCAGGGAGGGCGCCGGGGAGCTGTTTTTT. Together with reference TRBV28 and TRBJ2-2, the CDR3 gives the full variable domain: DVKVTQSSRYLVKRTGEKVFLECVQDMDHENMFWYRQDPGLGLRLIYFSYDVKMKEKGDIPEGYSVSREKKERFSLILESASTNQTSMYLCASREGAGELFFGEGSRLTVL.

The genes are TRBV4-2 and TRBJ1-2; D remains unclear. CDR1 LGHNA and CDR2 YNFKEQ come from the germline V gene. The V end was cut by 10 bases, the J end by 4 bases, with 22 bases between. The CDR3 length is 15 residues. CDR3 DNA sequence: TGTGCCATCCAAAAGGAGAAGGAGCCCTCCTATGGCTACACCTTC. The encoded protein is CAIQKEKEPSYGYTF.

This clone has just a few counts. CDR3 region: CASSLAGGSGYTF. In DNA, the CDR3 is TGTGCCAGCAGCTTGGCGGGAGGGAGCGGCTACACCTTC. The V and J genes are TRBV5-6 and TRBJ1-2; no clear D. Deletions cut 0 bases from V and 8 bases from J, with 11 bases between. The CDR3 length is 13 residues. CDR1 is SGHDT, CDR2 YYEEEE, per germline.

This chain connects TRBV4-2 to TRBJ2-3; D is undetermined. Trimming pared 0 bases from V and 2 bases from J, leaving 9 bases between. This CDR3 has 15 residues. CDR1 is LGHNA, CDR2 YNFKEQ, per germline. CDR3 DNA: TGTGCCAGCAGCCAAGAAAGGGCCGCCACAGATACGCAGTATTTT. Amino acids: CASSQERAATDTQYF.

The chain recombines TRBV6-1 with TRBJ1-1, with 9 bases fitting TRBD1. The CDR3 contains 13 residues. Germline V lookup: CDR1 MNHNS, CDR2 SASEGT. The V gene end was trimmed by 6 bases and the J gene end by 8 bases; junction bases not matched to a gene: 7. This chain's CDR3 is CASSLRDRDEAFF. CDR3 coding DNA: TGTGCCAGCAGCCTAAGGGACAGGGACGAAGCTTTCTTT.

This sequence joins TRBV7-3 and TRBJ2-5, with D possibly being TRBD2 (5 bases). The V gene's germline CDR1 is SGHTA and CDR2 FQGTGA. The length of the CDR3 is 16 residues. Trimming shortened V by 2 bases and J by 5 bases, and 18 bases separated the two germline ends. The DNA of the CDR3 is TGTGCCAGCAGCTTATCGCCCGCGGCTGGGGAGGAGACCCAGTACTTC. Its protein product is CASSLSPAAGEETQYF.